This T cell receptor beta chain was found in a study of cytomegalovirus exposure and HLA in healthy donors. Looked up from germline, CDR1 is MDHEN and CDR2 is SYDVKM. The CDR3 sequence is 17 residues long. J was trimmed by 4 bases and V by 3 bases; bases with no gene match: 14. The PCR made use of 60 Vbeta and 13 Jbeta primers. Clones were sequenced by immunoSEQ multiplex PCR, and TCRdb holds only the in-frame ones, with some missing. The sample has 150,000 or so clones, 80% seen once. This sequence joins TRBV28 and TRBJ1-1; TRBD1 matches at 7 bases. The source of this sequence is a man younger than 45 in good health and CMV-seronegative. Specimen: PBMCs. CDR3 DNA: TGTGCCAGCAGTTTTCCGAAACAGGGGTTGGGGGTCACTGAAGCTTTCTTT. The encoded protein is CASSFPKQGLGVTEAFF.